These 22 T cell receptor beta chains came from one sample sequenced in a study of blood T cell repertoires in COVID-19. Measured with immunoSEQ multiplex PCR; TCRdb has only the in-frame clones, and not every one. The sample has some 87,000 clones; 70% to 90% are singletons. Sequenced input: peripheral blood. The receptors stem from a human donor in a cohort sampled during active COVID-19.

A note on this clone: The sample has other DNA sequences that encode this CDR3 too. The V call is TRBV14, the J call TRBJ2-7, with D unresolved. This CDR3 contains 13 residues. Deletions cut 1 base from V and 9 bases from J, with 13 bases between. In germline, CDR1 is SGHDN, CDR2 FVKESK. The CDR3 protein is CASSQGQALGQYF. Here the CDR3 DNA reads TGTGCCAGCAGCCAAGGCCAGGCGCTCGGGCAGTACTTC.

V and J are TRBV28 and TRBJ1-2; possible D gene TRBD1, 5 bases. The CDR3 consists of 12 residues. Germline V CDR1 and CDR2: MDHEN, SYDVKM. The V end was cut by 7 bases, the J end by 4 bases, with 10 bases between. In DNA form, the CDR3 reads TGTGCCAGCAAGCAGGGATCCTATGGCTACACCTTC. It translates to CASKQGSYGYTF.

The chain recombines TRBV5-8 with TRBJ2-1; TRBD1 matches 8 bases. The CDR3 consists of 16 residues. Germline assignment: CDR1 SGHTS and CDR2 YDEGEE. The V and J ends lost 0 bases and 6 bases, in that order; junction bases with no gene match: 8. CDR3 sequence (DNA): TGTGCCAGCAGCTTGGGACAGGGGCTAAGGGTCAATGAGCAGTTCTTC. It yields the protein CASSLGQGLRVNEQFF.

This sequence joins TRBV11-3 and TRBJ2-1, with a weak D call TRBD1 (6 bases). V shed 4 bases and J shed 2 bases, with 12 bases lying between them. Germline lookup yields CDR1 SGHNT and CDR2 YENEEA. The CDR3 length is 15 residues. The CDR3 is CASSWGTGPYNEQFF. CDR3 coding DNA: TGTGCCAGCAGCTGGGGCACAGGGCCCTACAATGAGCAGTTCTTC.

The rearrangement uses TRBV3-1 (or the pseudogene TRBV3-2) and TRBJ1-3; D gene uncertain. Trimming removed 2 bases from V and 2 bases from J, with 10 bases in between. CDR3 length equals 15 residues. The V gene's germline CDR1 is LGHDT and CDR2 YNNKEL (reference sequence). The CDR3: CASSQLQIAGNTIYF. The CDR3 bases are TGTGCCAGCAGCCAACTACAGATAGCTGGAAACACCATATATTTT.

The J gene is TRBJ2-1, the V gene TRBV23-1; the D is unclear. TRBV23-1 qualifies as an ORF whose function is uncertain. The CDR3 has 17 amino acids. The ends were cut back, 6 bases at V and 1 base at J, with 19 bases in the middle. CDR3 region: CASSPPLGYQSYNEQFF. The CDR3 DNA reads TGCGCCAGCAGCCCACCCCTAGGTTACCAATCCTACAATGAGCAGTTCTTC.

This clone has just one count. The chain is built from TRBV4-3 and TRBJ2-2; maybe TRBD2 (6 bases). The length of the CDR3 is 16 residues. Germline assignment: CDR1 LGHNA and CDR2 YSLEER. Trimming left V 3 bases short and J 5 bases short, with 16 bases between. For the CDR3, the DNA is TGCGCCAGCAGCCAGTTGTGGGGGGAGTCTACCGGGGAGCTGTTTTTT. It specifies CASSQLWGESTGELFF.

As regards this clone: At one boundary the junction diverges from the germline segment, which might be a read error. The chain uses TRBV7-9 and TRBJ2-5; 10 bases align to TRBD1. Germline CDR1 reads SEHNR; CDR2 reads FQNEAQ (reference sequence). This CDR3 has 15 amino acids. The DNA of the CDR3 is TGTGCCAGCAACTTAAGGACAGGGGGACAAGAGACCCAGTACTTC. It yields the protein CASNLRTGGQETQYF.

This chain connects TRBV4-2 to TRBJ2-3, with 7 bases aligning to TRBD2. J gave up 0 bases and V 1 base, and 7 bases lay outside the gene matches. The germline V gene encodes CDR1 LGHNA and CDR2 YNFKEQ. This CDR3 has 17 amino acids. CDR3 bases: TGTGCCAGCAGCCAAGGGAGGAGCGGGGAGAGCACAGATACGCAGTATTTT. It is translated as CASSQGRSGESTDTQYF.

This clone appeared once. This chain joins TRBV30 and TRBJ1-1; TRBD1 is a possible D gene (6 bases). The V end was cut by 5 bases, the J end by 4 bases, with 11 bases between. This CDR3 region has 12 residues. CDR1 and CDR2 (germline): GTSNPN, SVGIG (reference sequence). In nucleotides, the CDR3 is TGTGCCTGGGCGCAGGGGATCACTGAAGCTTTCTTT. This translates into CAWAQGITEAFF.

The chain is built from TRBV6-5 and TRBJ2-1; 8 positions match TRBD2. The germline V gene has CDR1 MNHEY and CDR2 SVGAGI. The CDR3 covers 16 residues. Trimming at V came to 4 bases and at J to 4 bases, leaving 9 bases not matched to a gene. The CDR3, as DNA: TGTGCCAGCAGTTTCCCACTAGCGGTGCTTTACAATGAGCAGTTCTTC. This gives the protein CASSFPLAVLYNEQFF.

The V call is TRBV3-1 (or the pseudogene TRBV3-2), the J call TRBJ2-1, with a weak D call TRBD1 (6 bases). CDR3 size: 15 residues. Germline lookup yields CDR1 LGHDT and CDR2 YNNKEL (reference sequence). V lost 3 bases, J lost 4 bases, and 13 bases lay in between. This chain's CDR3 is CASSQGAFVYNEQFF. The CDR3 nucleotides are TGTGCCAGCAGCCAGGGGGCGTTTGTTTACAATGAGCAGTTCTTC.

V usage is TRBV6-5 and J usage is TRBJ2-7; 12 bases are shared with TRBD1. J gave up 4 bases and V 10 bases, and 11 bases lay outside the gene matches. This CDR3 spans 15 amino acids. CDR1 is MNHEY and CDR2 is SVGAGI in the germline V gene. For the CDR3, the DNA is TGTGCCACGGGACTCGGGACAGGGGGCCGGTACGAGCAGTACTTC. Its translation is CATGLGTGGRYEQYF.

This clone was seen only once. This chain connects TRBV9 to TRBJ1-2, with unresolved D. Per germline, CDR1 SGDLS and CDR2 YYNGEE. This CDR3 has 15 amino acids. The V end was cut by 2 bases, the J end by 4 bases, with 15 bases between. As DNA, the CDR3 is TGTGCCAGCAGCGTGCCCCTAGAGGGCCCCTATGGCTACACCTTC. The encoded protein is CASSVPLEGPYGYTF.

The J gene is TRBJ2-2, the V gene TRBV5-6, with TRBD1 identical over 7 bases. The CDR3 extends over 15 amino acids. Germline CDR1 SGHDT, CDR2 YYEEEE. V was clipped by 4 bases and J by 5 bases; unmatched bases: 8. The CDR3 nucleotides read TGTGCCAGCAGCCAGGGACAGCTCGCTACCGGGGAGCTGTTTTTT. It yields the protein CASSQGQLATGELFF. The full variable domain, completed using reference TRBV5-6 and TRBJ2-2, is DAGVTQSPTHLIKTRGQQVTLRCSPKSGHDTVSWYQQALGQGPQFIFQYYEEEERQRGNFPDRFSGHQFPNYSSELNVNALLLGDSALYLCASSQGQLATGELFFGEGSRLTVL.

The chain combines TRBV30 with TRBJ1-4, with D unresolved. This CDR3 has 14 amino acids. The germline gives CDR1 GTSNPN, CDR2 SVGIG (reference sequence). The ends were cut back, 0 bases at V and 8 bases at J, with 13 bases in the middle. CDR3 DNA: TGTGCCTGGAGTGTACGGGAGCTGGCAGAAAAACTGTTTTTT. Translation gives CAWSVRELAEKLFF.

The chain employs TRBV19 and TRBJ2-4; D perhaps matches TRBD1 (7 bases). V gave up 2 bases and J gave up 11 bases, with 22 bases separating them. The V gene's germline CDR1 is LNHDA and CDR2 SQIVND (reference sequence). CDR3 length: 16 residues. CDR3 DNA: TGTGCCAGTAGTATAATCTTACAGGGGACTGGCAGTCTTCAGTACTTC. It is translated as CASSIILQGTGSLQYF.

The chain employs TRBV3-1 (or the pseudogene TRBV3-2) and TRBJ1-3; D is ambiguous. CDR3 length: 14 amino acids. Trimming removed 0 bases at V and 4 bases at J, with 7 bases between. Germline V lookup: CDR1 LGHDT, CDR2 YNNKEL (reference sequence). The CDR3 sequence: CASSQDLQGNTIYF. The CDR3 DNA follows: TGTGCCAGCAGCCAAGATTTGCAGGGAAACACCATATATTTT.

The chain joins TRBV14 to TRBJ1-3, with 8 bases that match TRBD1. CDR3 length: 15 residues. CDR1 is SGHDN, CDR2 FVKESK, per germline. The junction had 5 bases not matched to a gene; V was cut back by 2 bases and J by 5 bases. In nucleotides, the CDR3 is TGTGCCAGCAGCCAAAGGACAGGGTTGAGAAACACCATATATTTT. It is translated as CASSQRTGLRNTIYF.

The chain couples TRBV7-9 to TRBJ1-2; 7 bases are a match to TRBD1. Germline loops: CDR1 SEHNR, CDR2 FQNEAQ (reference sequence). After removal of 3 bases from V and 4 bases from J, the junction contained 11 bases not matched to a gene. The CDR3 is 16 amino acids. The CDR3 bases are TGTGCCAGCAGCTTCGAGTGGACAGGCCCTAGCTATGGCTACACCTTC. This translates into CASSFEWTGPSYGYTF.

This chain links TRBV18 with TRBJ1-1; possibly TRBD1 for D (5 bases). Deletions cut 6 bases from V and 4 bases from J, with 18 bases between. The CDR3 totals 15 residues. Germline CDR1 is KGHSH and CDR2 is LQKENI. This CDR3 reads CASSPNFGGATEAFF. For the CDR3, the DNA is TGTGCCAGCTCCCCGAATTTTGGCGGGGCCACTGAAGCTTTCTTT.

The chain couples TRBV6-6 to TRBJ2-3, with D maybe TRBD2 (6 bases). The germline V gene has CDR1 MNHNY and CDR2 SVGAGI (reference sequence). The CDR3 contains 15 residues. The V end lost 4 bases, the J end lost 0 bases, and 11 bases lay between the germline ends. CDR3 loop: CASSFSGTSTDTQYF. CDR3 nucleotides: TGTGCCAGCAGTTTTAGCGGTACTAGCACAGATACGCAGTATTTT.